The clone carrying this T cell receptor (beta chain) was seen more than once but under ten times. Antigen: not known. J lost 9 bases, V lost 4 bases, and 9 bases had no gene match. The CDR3 totals 16 residues. Germline CDR1 is SGHRS and CDR2 is YFSETQ. This sample was included in a study of cytomegalovirus exposure and HLA in healthy donors. The study's findings and limits: Previous analysis showed most TCR beta V segments were productive about 87% or about 30% of the time. Most likely, a cluster of highly shared sequence variants arose as a sequencing artifact.

The primer mix had 60 Vbeta and 13 Jbeta primers. Clones were sequenced by immunoSEQ multiplex PCR, and TCRdb holds only the in-frame ones, with some missing. The repertoire holds roughly 200,000 clones, with about 9% as singletons. Healthy donors of bone marrow made up the group. The sequence was collected from a woman in her 30s in good health and CMV-seropositive. Sample: PBMCs. The rearrangement links TRBV5-1 to TRBJ2-1, with 14 bases aligning to TRBD2. CDR3 in amino acids: CASSTGLAGGPGEQFF. CDR3 DNA sequence: TGCGCCAGCAGCACCGGACTAGCGGGAGGTCCGGGTGAGCAGTTCTTC. Filled out from reference TRBV5-1 and TRBJ2-1, the complete variable domain reads KAGVTQTPRYLIKTRGQQVTLSCSPISGHRSVSWYQQTPGQGLQFLFEYFSETQRNKGNFPGRFSGRQFSNSRSEMNVSTLELGDSALYLCASSTGLAGGPGEQFFGPGTRLTVL.